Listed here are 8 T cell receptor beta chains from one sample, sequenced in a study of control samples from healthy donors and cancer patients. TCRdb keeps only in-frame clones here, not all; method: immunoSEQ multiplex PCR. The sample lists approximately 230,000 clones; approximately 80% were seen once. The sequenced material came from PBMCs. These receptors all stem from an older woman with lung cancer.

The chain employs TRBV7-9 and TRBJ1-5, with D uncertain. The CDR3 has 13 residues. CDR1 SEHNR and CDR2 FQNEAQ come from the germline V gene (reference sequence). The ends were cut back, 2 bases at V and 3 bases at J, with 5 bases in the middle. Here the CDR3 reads CASSLQANQPQHF. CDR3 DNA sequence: TGTGCCAGCAGCTTACAGGCCAATCAGCCCCAGCATTTT.

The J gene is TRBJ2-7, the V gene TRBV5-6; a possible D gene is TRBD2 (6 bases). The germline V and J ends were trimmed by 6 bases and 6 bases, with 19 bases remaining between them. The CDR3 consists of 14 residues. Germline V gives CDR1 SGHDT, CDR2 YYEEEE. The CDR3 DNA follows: TGTGCCAGCACCGCGGGCCGGGGGTGGTCCGAGCAGTACTTC. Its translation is CASTAGRGWSEQYF.

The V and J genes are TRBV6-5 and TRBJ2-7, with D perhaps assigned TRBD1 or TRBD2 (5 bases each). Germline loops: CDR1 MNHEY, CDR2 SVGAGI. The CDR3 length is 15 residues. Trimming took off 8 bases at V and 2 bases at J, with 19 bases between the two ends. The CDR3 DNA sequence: TGTGCCAGCCAGTTGGTCGGGACGTCGACCTACGAGCAGTACTTC. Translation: CASQLVGTSTYEQYF.

CDR3 nucleotides: TGCGCCAGCAGCCCGGGGGGTTGGGGGCTCCAAGAGACCCAGTACTTC. Amino acids: CASSPGGWGLQETQYF. The J gene is TRBJ2-5, the V gene TRBV5-1; D possibly corresponds to TRBD2 (7 bases). Germline-derived CDR1 and CDR2 are SGHRS and YFSETQ. This CDR3 is built from 16 residues. V lost 4 bases, J lost 1 base, and 17 bases lay in between.

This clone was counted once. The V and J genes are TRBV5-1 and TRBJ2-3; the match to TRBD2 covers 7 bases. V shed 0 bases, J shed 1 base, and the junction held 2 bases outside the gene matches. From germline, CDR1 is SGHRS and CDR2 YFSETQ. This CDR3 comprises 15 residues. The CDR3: CASSLGGLRTDTQYF. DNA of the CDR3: TGCGCCAGCAGCTTGGGGGGACTACGCACAGATACGCAGTATTTT.

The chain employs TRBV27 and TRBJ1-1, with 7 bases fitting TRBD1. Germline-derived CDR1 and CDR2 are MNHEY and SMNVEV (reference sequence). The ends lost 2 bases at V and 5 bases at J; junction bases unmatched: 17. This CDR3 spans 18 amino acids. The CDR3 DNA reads TGTGCCAGCAGTTTAGAAGGGTTAGCTTACAGGGGTGGGACTGAAGCTTTCTTT. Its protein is CASSLEGLAYRGGTEAFF.

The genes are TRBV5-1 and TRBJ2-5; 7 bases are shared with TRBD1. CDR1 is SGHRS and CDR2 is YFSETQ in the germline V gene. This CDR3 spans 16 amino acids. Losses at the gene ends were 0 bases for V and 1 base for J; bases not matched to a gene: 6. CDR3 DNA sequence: TGCGCCAGCAGCTTGGGAACGACAGGGATCCAAGAGACCCAGTACTTC. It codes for CASSLGTTGIQETQYF. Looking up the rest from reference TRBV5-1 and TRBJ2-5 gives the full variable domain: KAGVTQTPRYLIKTRGQQVTLSCSPISGHRSVSWYQQTPGQGLQFLFEYFSETQRNKGNFPGRFSGRQFSNSRSEMNVSTLELGDSALYLCASSLGTTGIQETQYFGPGTRLLVL.

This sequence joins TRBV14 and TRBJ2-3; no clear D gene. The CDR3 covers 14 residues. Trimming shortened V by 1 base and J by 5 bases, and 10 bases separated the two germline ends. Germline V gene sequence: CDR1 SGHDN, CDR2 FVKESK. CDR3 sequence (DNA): TGTGCCAGCAGCCAAGGCTGGGTGCTAGATACGCAGTATTTT. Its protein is CASSQGWVLDTQYF.